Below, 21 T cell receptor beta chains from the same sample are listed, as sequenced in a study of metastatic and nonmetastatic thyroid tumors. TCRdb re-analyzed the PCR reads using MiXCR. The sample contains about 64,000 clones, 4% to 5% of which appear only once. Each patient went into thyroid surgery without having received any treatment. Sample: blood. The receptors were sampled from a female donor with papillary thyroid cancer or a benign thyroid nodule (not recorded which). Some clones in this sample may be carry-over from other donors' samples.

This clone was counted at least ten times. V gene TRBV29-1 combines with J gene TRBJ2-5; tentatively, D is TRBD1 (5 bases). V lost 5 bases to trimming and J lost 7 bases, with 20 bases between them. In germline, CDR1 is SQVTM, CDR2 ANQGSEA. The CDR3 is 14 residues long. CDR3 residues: CSVTSTGSEGTQYF. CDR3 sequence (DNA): TGCAGCGTTACCAGCACAGGTTCGGAAGGGACCCAGTACTTC. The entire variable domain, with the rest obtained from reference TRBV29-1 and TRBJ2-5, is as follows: SAVISQKPSRDICQRGTSLTIQCQVDSQVTMMFWYRQQPGQSLTLIATANQGSEATYESGFVIDKFPISRPNLTFSTLTVSNMSPEDSSIYLCSVTSTGSEGTQYFGPGTRLLVL.

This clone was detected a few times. The CDR3 region is CASSESLVRETQYF. The DNA for the CDR3 is TGCGCCAGCAGTGAGTCGCTGGTGAGAGAGACCCAGTACTTC. The V and J genes are TRBV10-1 and TRBJ2-5; D not certain. The CDR3 consists of 14 residues. V lost 0 bases and J lost 4, with 9 bases in between. Looked up from germline, CDR1 is WNHNN and CDR2 is SYGVQD (reference sequence).

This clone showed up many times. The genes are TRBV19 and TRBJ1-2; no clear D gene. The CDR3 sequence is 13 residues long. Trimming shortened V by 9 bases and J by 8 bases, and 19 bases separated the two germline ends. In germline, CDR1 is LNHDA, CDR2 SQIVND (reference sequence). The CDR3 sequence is CASYGPRGTGYTF. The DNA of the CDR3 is TGTGCCAGCTATGGGCCTCGAGGCACCGGCTACACCTTC.

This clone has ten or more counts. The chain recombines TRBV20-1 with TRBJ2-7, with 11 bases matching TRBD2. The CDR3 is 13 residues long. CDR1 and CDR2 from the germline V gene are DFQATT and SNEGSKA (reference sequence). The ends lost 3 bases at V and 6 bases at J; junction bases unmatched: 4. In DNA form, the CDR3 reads TGCAGTGCTAGGAAGGGGACTAGCGGCGAGCAGTACTTC. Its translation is CSARKGTSGEQYF.

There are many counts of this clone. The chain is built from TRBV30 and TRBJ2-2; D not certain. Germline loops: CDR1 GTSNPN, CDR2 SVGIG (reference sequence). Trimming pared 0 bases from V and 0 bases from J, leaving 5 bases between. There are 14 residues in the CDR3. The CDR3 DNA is TGTGCCTGGAGTGTACAGCCGAACACCGGGGAGCTGTTTTTT. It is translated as CAWSVQPNTGELFF. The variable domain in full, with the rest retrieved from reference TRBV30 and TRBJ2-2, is SQTIHQWPATLVQPVGSPLSLECTVEGTSNPNLYWYRQAAGRGLQLLFYSVGIGQISSEVPQNLSASRPQDRQFILSSKKLLLSDSGFYLCAWSVQPNTGELFFGEGSRLTVL.

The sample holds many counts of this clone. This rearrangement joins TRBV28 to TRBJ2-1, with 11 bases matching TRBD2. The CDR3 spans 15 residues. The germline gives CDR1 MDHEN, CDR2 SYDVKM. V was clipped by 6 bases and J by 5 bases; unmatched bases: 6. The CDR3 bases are TGTGCCAGCAGCATAGCGGGAGGGTCTGACAATGAGCAGTTCTTC. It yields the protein CASSIAGGSDNEQFF.

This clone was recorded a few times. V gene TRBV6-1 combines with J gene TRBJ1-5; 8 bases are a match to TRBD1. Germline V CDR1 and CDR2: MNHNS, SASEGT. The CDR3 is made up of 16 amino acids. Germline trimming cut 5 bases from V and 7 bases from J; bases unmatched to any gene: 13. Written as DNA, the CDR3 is TGTGCCAGCAGTCTCATCGCAGGGGGCGCGGGGCAGCCCCAGCATTTT. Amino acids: CASSLIAGGAGQPQHF.

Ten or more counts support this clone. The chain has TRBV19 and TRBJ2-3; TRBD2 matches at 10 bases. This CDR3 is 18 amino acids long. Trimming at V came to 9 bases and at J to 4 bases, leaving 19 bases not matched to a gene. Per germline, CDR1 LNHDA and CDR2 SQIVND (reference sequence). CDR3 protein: CASNRLGAAGGPSDTQYF. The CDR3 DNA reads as TGTGCCAGCAACCGACTGGGGGCAGCGGGAGGGCCTTCAGATACGCAGTATTTT.

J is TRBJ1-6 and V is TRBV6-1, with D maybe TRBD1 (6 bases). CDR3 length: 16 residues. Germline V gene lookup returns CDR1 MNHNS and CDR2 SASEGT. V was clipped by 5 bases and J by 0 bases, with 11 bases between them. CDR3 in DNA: TGTGCCAGCAGTCAACAGGGAGGCTCCTATAATTCACCCCTCCACTTT. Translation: CASSQQGGSYNSPLHF.

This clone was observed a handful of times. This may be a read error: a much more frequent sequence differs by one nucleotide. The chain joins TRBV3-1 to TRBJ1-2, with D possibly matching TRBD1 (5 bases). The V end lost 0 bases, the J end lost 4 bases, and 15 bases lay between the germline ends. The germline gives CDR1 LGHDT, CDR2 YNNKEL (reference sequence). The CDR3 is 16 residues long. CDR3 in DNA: TGTGCCAGCAGCCAAGAGCTGGGGGGAACTAGCTATGGCTACACCTTC. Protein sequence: CASSQELGGTSYGYTF.

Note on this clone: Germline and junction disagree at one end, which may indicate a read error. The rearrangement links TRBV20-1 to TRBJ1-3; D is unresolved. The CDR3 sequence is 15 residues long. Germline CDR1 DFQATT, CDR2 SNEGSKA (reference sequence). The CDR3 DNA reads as TGCAGGGCTAGGTCGGTGGGATTCTCTGGAAACACCATATATTTT. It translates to CRARSVGFSGNTIYF.

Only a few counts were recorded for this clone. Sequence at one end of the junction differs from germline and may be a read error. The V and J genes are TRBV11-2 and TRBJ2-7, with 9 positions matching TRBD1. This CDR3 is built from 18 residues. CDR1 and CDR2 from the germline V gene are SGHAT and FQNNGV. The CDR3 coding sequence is TGTGCCATCAGCGCCACTTACGTGTCCGGACAGGGGACCTACGAGCAGTACTTC. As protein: CAISATYVSGQGTYEQYF.

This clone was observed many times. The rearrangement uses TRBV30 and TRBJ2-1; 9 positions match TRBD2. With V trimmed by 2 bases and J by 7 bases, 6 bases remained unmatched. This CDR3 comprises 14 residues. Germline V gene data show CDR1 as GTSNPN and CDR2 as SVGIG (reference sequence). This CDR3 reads CAWSNSGSLNEQFF. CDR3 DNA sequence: TGTGCCTGGAGTAATAGCGGGAGTTTAAATGAGCAGTTCTTC.

The CDR3 here is CASIRGLRTEAFF. Written as DNA, the CDR3 is TGTGCCAGTATCAGGGGTTTGAGAACTGAAGCTTTCTTT. J is TRBJ1-1 and V is TRBV6-4; TRBD1 might be the D (6 bases). The CDR3 covers 13 residues. Germline V gene data show CDR1 as MRHNA and CDR2 as SNTAGT. V lost 9 bases and J lost 5, with 16 bases in between.

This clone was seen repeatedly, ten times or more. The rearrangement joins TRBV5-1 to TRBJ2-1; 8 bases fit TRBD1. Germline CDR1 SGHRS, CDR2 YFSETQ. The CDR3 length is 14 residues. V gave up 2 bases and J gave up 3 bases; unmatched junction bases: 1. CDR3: CASSLQGDYNEQFF. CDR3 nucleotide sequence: TGCGCCAGCAGCTTACAGGGGGACTACAATGAGCAGTTCTTC. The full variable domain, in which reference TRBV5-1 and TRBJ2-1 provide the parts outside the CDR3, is KAGVTQTPRYLIKTRGQQVTLSCSPISGHRSVSWYQQTPGQGLQFLFEYFSETQRNKGNFPGRFSGRQFSNSRSEMNVSTLELGDSALYLCASSLQGDYNEQFFGPGTRLTVL.

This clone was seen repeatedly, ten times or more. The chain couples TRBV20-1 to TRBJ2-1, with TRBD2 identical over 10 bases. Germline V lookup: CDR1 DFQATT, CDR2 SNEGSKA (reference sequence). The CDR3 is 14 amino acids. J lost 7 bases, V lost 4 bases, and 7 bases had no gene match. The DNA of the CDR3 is TGCAGTGCTACGAGCGGGAGGGCCGGAAATGAGCAGTTCTTC. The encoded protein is CSATSGRAGNEQFF.

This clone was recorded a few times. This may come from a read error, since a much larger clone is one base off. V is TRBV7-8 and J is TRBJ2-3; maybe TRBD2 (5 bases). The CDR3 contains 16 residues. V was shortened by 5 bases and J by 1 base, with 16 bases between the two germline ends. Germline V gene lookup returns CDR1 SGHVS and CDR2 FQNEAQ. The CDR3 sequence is CASSPRLTIGTDTQYF. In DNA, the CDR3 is TGTGCCAGCAGCCCCCGACTGACTATCGGCACAGATACGCAGTATTTT. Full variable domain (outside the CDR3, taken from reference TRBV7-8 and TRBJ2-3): GAGVSQSPRYKVAKRGQDVALRCDPISGHVSLFWYQQALGQGPEFLTYFQNEAQLDKSGLPSDRFFAERPEGSVSTLKIQRTQQEDSAVYLCASSPRLTIGTDTQYFGPGTRLTVL.

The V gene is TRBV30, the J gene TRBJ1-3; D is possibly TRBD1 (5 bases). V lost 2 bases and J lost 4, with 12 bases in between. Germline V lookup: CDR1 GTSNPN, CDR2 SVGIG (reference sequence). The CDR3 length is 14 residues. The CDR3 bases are TGTGCCTGGAGTAATGAAGGGGCGGGAAACACCATATATTTT. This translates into CAWSNEGAGNTIYF. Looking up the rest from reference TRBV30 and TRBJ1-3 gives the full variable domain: SQTIHQWPATLVQPVGSPLSLECTVEGTSNPNLYWYRQAAGRGLQLLFYSVGIGQISSEVPQNLSASRPQDRQFILSSKKLLLSDSGFYLCAWSNEGAGNTIYFGEGSWLTVV.

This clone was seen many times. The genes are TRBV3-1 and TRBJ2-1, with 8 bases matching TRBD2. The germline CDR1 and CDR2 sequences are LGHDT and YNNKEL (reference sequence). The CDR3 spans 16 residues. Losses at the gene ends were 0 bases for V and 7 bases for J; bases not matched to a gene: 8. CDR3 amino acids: CASSQDASGSYNEQFF. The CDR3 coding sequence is TGTGCCAGCAGCCAAGATGCCAGCGGGAGTTATAATGAGCAGTTCTTC.

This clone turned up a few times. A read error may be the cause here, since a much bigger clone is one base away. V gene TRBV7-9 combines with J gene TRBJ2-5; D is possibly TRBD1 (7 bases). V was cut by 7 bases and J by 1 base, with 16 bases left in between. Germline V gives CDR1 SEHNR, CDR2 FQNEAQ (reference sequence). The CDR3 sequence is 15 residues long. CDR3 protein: CASTPGGTVQETQYF. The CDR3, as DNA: TGTGCCAGCACTCCTGGGGGGACAGTCCAAGAGACCCAGTACTTC.

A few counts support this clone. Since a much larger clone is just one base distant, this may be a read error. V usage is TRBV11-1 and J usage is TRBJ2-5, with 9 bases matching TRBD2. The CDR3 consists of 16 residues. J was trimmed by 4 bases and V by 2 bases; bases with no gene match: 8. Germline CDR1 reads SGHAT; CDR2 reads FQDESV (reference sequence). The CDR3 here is CASSLWQAGGVETQYF. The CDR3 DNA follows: TGTGCCAGCAGCTTATGGCAAGCGGGAGGCGTAGAGACCCAGTACTTC.